What follows describes a single T cell receptor (beta chain). As yet, its antigen is unknown. The sample is drawn from a study of chemoradiotherapy in HPV16-positive cancers. Across the study: Candidate HPV-specific T-cell clones and common TCR motifs came from functional assays in a couple of HPV16-positive patients. Study-wide results and limits: In HPV16-positive patients, HPV-responsive T-cell expansion tracked better recurrence-free survival.

Samples were taken several times over chemoradiotherapy. V lost 4 bases, J lost 4 bases, and 11 bases lay in between. CDR3 length: 13 residues. Germline CDR1 LNHDA, CDR2 SQIVND (reference sequence). Some clones are missing from TCRdb's copy, which holds only in-frame ones; the method was immunoSEQ multiplex PCR. The data show about 5,300 clones, 85% to 90% seen once. The source material was tumor tissue, sampled from a patient who underwent chemoradiotherapy. This clonotype originated in a human donor with HPV-associated anogenital cancer. V is TRBV19 and J is TRBJ2-7, with unresolved D. CDR3 bases: TGTGCCAGTAGTACCCACCGGAATTACGAGCAGTACTTC. Its protein is CASSTHRNYEQYF.